Listed below are T cell receptor beta chains from one sample, sequenced in a study of radiotherapy plus CTLA-4 blockade in lung cancer. This table comes from immunoSEQ multiplex PCR, and its TCRdb copy is limited to in-frame clones, with some not included. Found here are approximately 50,000 clones, about 80% of them singletons; the top ten hold 6% to 7%. The input for sequencing was peripheral blood, taken from a patient treated with radiotherapy plus ipilimumab. These receptors were obtained from a human donor with non-small cell lung cancer whose response to radiotherapy plus ipilimumab could not be evaluated. Both conserved end residues are part of each CDR3. The D gene is left open where the match is weak.

15	TRBV27	TRBJ1-1	TRBD1	TGTGCCAGCAGTCTAGGACAGGGGGCCATCACTGAAGCTTTCTTT	CASSLGQGAITEAFF
15	TRBV5-8	TRBJ1-5	TRBD1	TGTGCCAGCAGCTCGACAGGGGGGATTAATCAGCCCCAGCATTTT	CASSSTGGINQPQHF
13	TRBV10-1	TRBJ2-1	-	TGCGCCACTTGCCGGGGGTCTTCTTATGAGCAGTTCTTC	CATCRGSSYEQFF
14	TRBV28	TRBJ2-1	-	TGTGCCAGCACCTCAGGAGGGCGTCTGGATGAGCAGTTCTTC	CASTSGGRLDEQFF
15	TRBV7-6	TRBJ2-7	-	TGTGCCAGCAGCCCGCGGACAGTCCCCCTCCTCGAGCAGTACTTC	CASSPRTVPLLEQYF
20	TRBV12-2	TRBJ1-6	-	TGTGCAAGTCGCTGCACGAACCCAGGACACCTTAGCTCCTATAATTCACCCCTCCACTTT	CASRCTNPGHLSSYNSPLHF
16	TRBV13	TRBJ1-3	-	TGTGCCAGCAGCTTAGACGTAGATACCTCTGGAAACACCATATATTTT	CASSLDVDTSGNTIYF
13	TRBV18	TRBJ1-1	TRBD1	TGTGCCAGCTCACCACCAGGGGGCACCGAAGCTTTCTTT	CASSPPGGTEAFF
14	TRBV27	TRBJ2-3	TRBD2	TGTGCCAGCAGCCGCGGGAGGGCACCGGATACGCAGTATTTT	CASSRGRAPDTQYF
17	TRBV19	TRBJ1-1	TRBD1	TGTGCCAGTAGACCATCTGACAGGGGCGGGGGGAACACTGAAGCTTTCTTT	CASRPSDRGGGNTEAFF
15	TRBV5-1	TRBJ2-7	TRBD2	TGCGCCAGCAGCTTGCACAGCGGGAGAGGGGACGAGCAGTACTTC	CASSLHSGRGDEQYF